This entry features one T cell receptor beta chain sequence. The table came from immunoSEQ multiplex PCR; TCRdb's copy has only in-frame clones and leaves some out. The table records approximately 230,000 clones, roughly 87% of them present only once. The data derive from a study of control samples from healthy donors and cancer patients. The source of this sequence is a woman aged 55-69 years with lung cancer. Source material: PBMCs.

As DNA, the CDR3 is TGTGCCAGCAGCCCAGACAGGGGACGAGCTTTCTTT. Translating it yields CASSPDRGRAFF. The V call is TRBV3-1 (or the pseudogene TRBV3-2), the J call TRBJ1-1, with 8 bases fitting TRBD1. V trimming: 4 bases; J trimming: 10 bases; junction bases outside the gene matches: 5. The CDR3 length is 12 residues. Germline assignment: CDR1 LGHDT and CDR2 YNNKEL (reference sequence).